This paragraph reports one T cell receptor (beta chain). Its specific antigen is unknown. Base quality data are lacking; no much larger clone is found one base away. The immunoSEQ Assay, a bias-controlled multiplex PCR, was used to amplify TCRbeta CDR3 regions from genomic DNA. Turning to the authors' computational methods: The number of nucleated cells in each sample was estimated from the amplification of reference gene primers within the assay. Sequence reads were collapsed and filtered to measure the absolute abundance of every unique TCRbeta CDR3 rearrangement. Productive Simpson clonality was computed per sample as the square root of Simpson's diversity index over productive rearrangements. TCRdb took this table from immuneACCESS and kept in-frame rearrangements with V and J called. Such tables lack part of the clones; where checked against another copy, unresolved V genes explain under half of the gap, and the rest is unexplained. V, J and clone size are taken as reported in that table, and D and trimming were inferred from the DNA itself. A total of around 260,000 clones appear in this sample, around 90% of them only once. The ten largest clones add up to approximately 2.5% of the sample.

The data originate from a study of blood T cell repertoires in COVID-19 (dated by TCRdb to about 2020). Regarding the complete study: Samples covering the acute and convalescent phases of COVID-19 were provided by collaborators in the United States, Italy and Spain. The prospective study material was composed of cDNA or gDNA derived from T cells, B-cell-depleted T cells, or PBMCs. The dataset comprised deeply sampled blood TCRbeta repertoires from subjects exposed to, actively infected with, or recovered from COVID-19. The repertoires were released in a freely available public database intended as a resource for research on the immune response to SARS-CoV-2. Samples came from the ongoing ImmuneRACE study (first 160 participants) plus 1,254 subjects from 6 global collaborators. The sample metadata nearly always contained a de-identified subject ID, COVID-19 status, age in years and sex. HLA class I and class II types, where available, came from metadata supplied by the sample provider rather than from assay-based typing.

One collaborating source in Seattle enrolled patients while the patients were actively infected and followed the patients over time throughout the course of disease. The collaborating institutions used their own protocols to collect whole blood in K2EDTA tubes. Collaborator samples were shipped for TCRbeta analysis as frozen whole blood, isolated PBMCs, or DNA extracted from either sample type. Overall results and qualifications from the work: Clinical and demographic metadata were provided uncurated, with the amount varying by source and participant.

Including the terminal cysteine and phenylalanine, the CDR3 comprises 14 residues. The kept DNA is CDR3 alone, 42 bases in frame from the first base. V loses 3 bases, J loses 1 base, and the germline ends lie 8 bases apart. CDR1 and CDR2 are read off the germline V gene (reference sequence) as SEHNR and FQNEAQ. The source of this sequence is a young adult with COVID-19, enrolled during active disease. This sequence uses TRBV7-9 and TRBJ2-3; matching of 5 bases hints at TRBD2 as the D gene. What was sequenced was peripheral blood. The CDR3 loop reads CASSFGVGTDTQYF. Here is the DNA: TGTGCCAGCAGCTTCGGGGTTGGCACAGATACGCAGTATTTT.